This is a list of T cell receptor beta chains from one sample in a study of T cells in Graves' hyperthyroidism and ophthalmopathy. TCRdb recomputed calls from the multiplex PCR reads with MiXCR, one row per CDR3 protein. The sample records 300,000 to 500,000 distinct CDR3 sequences, roughly an eighth being singletons. What was sequenced was blood. The receptors derive from a man in his fifties or sixties with Graves' ophthalmopathy. CDR3s include the opening cysteine and the closing phenylalanine or tryptophan. D genes are given only for firm matches. Expanded clones are given a class, and other clones once, few, many or no size at all.

TRBV28	many	TRBD1	TRBJ1-2	TGTGCCAGCAGTCATAGCCCGGGACAGGGGGTCTATGGCTACACCTTC	CASSHSPGQGVYGYTF
TRBV10-3	many	.	TRBJ1-4	TGTGCCATCAGTGATTTTGGGACTCACGGTGAAAAACTGTTTTTT	CAISDFGTHGEKLFF
TRBV12-3/TRBV12-4	many	.	TRBJ2-1	TGTGCCAGCAGTTTTACCCCGGGACGGAAGCAGTTCTTC	CASSFTPGRKQFF
TRBV6-1	many	TRBD2	TRBJ2-5	TGTGCCAGCAGTCGTGGGACTAGCGGGAGAAGAGAGACCCAGTACTTC	CASSRGTSGRRETQYF
TRBV3-1	many	TRBD2	TRBJ2-1	TGTGCCAGCAGCCAATCTAGCGGGAGGGCCGATGAGCAGTTCTTC	CASSQSSGRADEQFF
TRBV28	many	.	TRBJ2-6	TGTGCCAGCCTAGCTGTAGGTAACGTCCTGACTTTC	CASLAVGNVLTF
TRBV5-1	.	.	TRBJ2-7	TGCGCCGGCAGCTTGAACGTCCGTCGGAGTCCCTACGAGCAGTACTTC	CAGSLNVRRSPYEQYF
TRBV20-1	many	TRBD1	TRBJ2-3	TGCAGTGCTAGAGATCTTAGTTCGGGGACAGCGGATACGCAGTATTTT	CSARDLSSGTADTQYF
TRBV7-2	many	.	TRBJ2-1	TGTGCCAGCAGTCAAAGACTCCTCAATGAGCAGTTCTTC	CASSQRLLNEQFF
TRBV11-2	many	TRBD2	TRBJ2-1	TGTGCCAGCAGCTTAGAGAGTGCTCGAACTAGCGGAGCTTACAATGAGCAGTTCTTC	CASSLESARTSGAYNEQFF
TRBV12-3/TRBV12-4	many	TRBD1	TRBJ1-2	TGTGCCAGCAGTACGCAGGGGGTCAGATATGGCTACACCTTC	CASSTQGVRYGYTF
TRBV18	many	TRBD1	TRBJ1-1	TGTGCCAGCTCACCAAGGAGTGGGGACAGGGGACACACTGAAGCTTTCTTT	CASSPRSGDRGHTEAFF
TRBV5-8	many	.	TRBJ1-1	TGTGCCAGCAGCTTGGACGCGAACACTGAAGCTTTCTTT	CASSLDANTEAFF
TRBV2	.	TRBD2	TRBJ2-7	TGTGCCAGCAGTCGAATAGCGGGAGGGAAGTACGAGCAGTACTTC	CASSRIAGGKYEQYF
TRBV28	many	.	TRBJ1-1	TGTGCCAGCAGTTTAGACGGGGTGAACACTGAAGCTTTCTTT	CASSLDGVNTEAFF
TRBV6-1	many	TRBD1	TRBJ1-1	TGTGCCAGCAGCTCACAGGGGACCGGTTTGACTGAAGCTTTCTTT	CASSSQGTGLTEAFF
TRBV3-1	.	.	TRBJ2-6	TGTGCCAGCAGCCGCGGTGGGGCCAACGTCCTGACTTTC	CASSRGGANVLTF
TRBV6-2/TRBV6-3	.	TRBD1	TRBJ1-3	TGTGCCAGCAGTTACGGGACAGGGGGAACCGGAAACACCATATATTTT	CASSYGTGGTGNTIYF
TRBV5-1	many	.	TRBJ2-6	TGCGCCAGCAGCTTGGATCCTGGGGCCAACGTCCTGACTTTC	CASSLDPGANVLTF
TRBV5-8	few	.	TRBJ1-4	TGTGCCAGCAGCTCTCTCGGGGGTGTCGCTAATGAAAAACTGTTTTTT	CASSSLGGVANEKLFF
TRBV11-2	few	TRBD1	TRBJ1-4	TGTGCCAGCAGCTTTAACAGGGGAAGTGAAAAACTGTTTTTT	CASSFNRGSEKLFF
TRBV20-1	many	.	TRBJ2-1	TGCAGTGCTAAGCGGTTCTACAATGAGCAGTTCTTC	CSAKRFYNEQFF
TRBV12-3/TRBV12-4	few	TRBD2	TRBJ2-7	TGTGCCAGCAGTTTTGCGGGAGTCCGGGGCGAGCAGTACTTC	CASSFAGVRGEQYF
TRBV28	once	.	TRBJ1-2	TGTGCCAGCAGTTTAGAGGGACCGCGAGGCTACACCTTC	CASSLEGPRGYTF
TRBV11-3	many	.	TRBJ1-1	TGTGCCAGCAGCTTAGTACAGAACACTGAAGCTTTCTTT	CASSLVQNTEAFF
TRBV6-1	.	TRBD1	TRBJ1-2	TGTGCCAGCACCCGAGGGGGCAGTTCCTATGGCTACACCTTC	CASTRGGSSYGYTF
TRBV28	few	TRBD1	TRBJ1-2	TGTGCCAGCAGTTTATCGCATAACAGGGGGCGTTATGGCTACACCTTC	CASSLSHNRGRYGYTF
TRBV12-3/TRBV12-4	few	TRBD2	TRBJ2-2	TGTGCCAGCAGCCACAGCGGGAGGGGGGCCGGGGAGCTGTTTTTT	CASSHSGRGAGELFF
TRBV20-1	many	.	TRBJ2-3	TGCAGTGCTAGTCGGACTCAAGATACGCAGTATTTT	CSASRTQDTQYF
TRBV5-6	many	TRBD1	TRBJ1-5	TGTGCCAGCAGCTATTGGGACAGCCCCAATCAGCCCCAGCATTTT	CASSYWDSPNQPQHF
TRBV6-1	.	TRBD2	TRBJ2-7	TGTGCCAGCAGCAATGCTAACGGGGGGAACTACGAGCAGTACTTC	CASSNANGGNYEQYF
TRBV7-2	few	TRBD1	TRBJ2-5	TGTGCCAGCAGCTTAGGGACAGGTGTGAGAGAGACCCAGTACTTC	CASSLGTGVRETQYF
TRBV20-1	.	TRBD2	TRBJ2-7	TGCAGTGCCCGAAGAGCGGGACCCACCTACGAGCAGTACTTC	CSARRAGPTYEQYF
TRBV19	.	TRBD2	TRBJ2-7	TGTGCCAGTAGTGACCGGGGGAGGGATAAGGCCTACGAGCAGTACTTC	CASSDRGRDKAYEQYF
TRBV6-1	.	TRBD2	TRBJ2-7	TGTGCCAGCAGAAGACCGGGACTAGCGGGAGGGGAATCCTACGAGCAGTACTTC	CASRRPGLAGGESYEQYF
TRBV20-1	many	TRBD1	TRBJ1-4	TGCAGTGCTAGAGACTCAGGGGGCTCTGAAAAACTGTTTTTT	CSARDSGGSEKLFF
TRBV11-2	.	TRBD2	TRBJ2-7	TGTGCCAGCAGCTGGCCGTCTAGCGGGAATCCCGACGAGCAGTACTTC	CASSWPSSGNPDEQYF
TRBV7-9	.	TRBD1	TRBJ1-1	TGTGCCAGCAGGGCGGAGGGGGCTTGGGCGAACACTGAAGCTTTCTTT	CASRAEGAWANTEAFF
TRBV27	few	TRBD1	TRBJ2-4	TGTGCCAGCAGTACCCGACAGGGGGTCAAAAACATTCAGTACTTC	CASSTRQGVKNIQYF
TRBV7-8	many	TRBD1	TRBJ1-5	TGTGCCAGCAGCTATACAGGGGGCAATCAGCCCCAGCATTTT	CASSYTGGNQPQHF
TRBV29-1	many	.	TRBJ1-1	TGCAGCGTTGGAGACAGTGGGGCTTTCTTT	CSVGDSGAFF
TRBV29-1	.	TRBD2	TRBJ2-7	TGCAGCGTCCGAACCGGGGAGGGTCAGTACGAGCAGTACTTC	CSVRTGEGQYEQYF
TRBV9	few	TRBD2	TRBJ2-2	TGTGCCAGCAGCGCAATTTTAGCGGGAGGGCCCGGGCTGTTTTTT	CASSAILAGGPGLFF
TRBV24-1	.	.	TRBJ2-5	TGTGCCACCAGTTCCCGTGGGAGGGAGACCCAGTACTTC	CATSSRGRETQYF
TRBV29-1	.	.	TRBJ2-3	TGCAGCGTCGCGTCACAGAGCTATACGCAGTATTTT	CSVASQSYTQYF
TRBV5-1	many	TRBD2	TRBJ2-7	TGCGCCAGCAGTCTAGCGGGAGTCGTCTCCTACGAGCAGTACTTC	CASSLAGVVSYEQYF
TRBV4-2	.	.	TRBJ1-5	TGTGCCAGCAGCCAAGATCCCGTTAATCGGCCCCAGCATTTT	CASSQDPVNRPQHF
TRBV29-1	many	TRBD1	TRBJ2-5	TGCAGCGTTGACCGGACAGGACAAGAGACCCAGTACTTC	CSVDRTGQETQYF
TRBV12-3/TRBV12-4	many	.	TRBJ2-1	TGTGCCAGCAGCGGGGTAAGAAGGACCCAGTTCTTC	CASSGVRRTQFF
TRBV6-2/TRBV6-3	.	TRBD1	TRBJ2-7	TGTGCCAGCAGCGAGAGGACAGGGGGCGAGCAGTACTTC	CASSERTGGEQYF
TRBV13	many	TRBD2	TRBJ2-7	TGTGCCAGCAGCTTAGCCGGGACTAGCCACGGCGAGCAGTACTTC	CASSLAGTSHGEQYF
TRBV6-1	.	.	TRBJ2-2	TGTGCCAGCACCAATTCCCCCGGGGAGCTGTTTTTT	CASTNSPGELFF
TRBV27	.	.	TRBJ2-5	TGTGCCAGCAGTACCGCGAGGGAGGCGGTGGACAGGGAGACCCAGTACTTC	CASSTAREAVDRETQYF
TRBV7-9	many	.	TRBJ2-7	TGTGCCAGCAGCCCCCGTAGAGGGGGGGAAACCGAGCAGTACTTC	CASSPRRGGETEQYF